The 21 T cell receptor beta chains presented below share a single source sample, sequenced in a study of control samples from healthy donors and cancer patients. Assay used: immunoSEQ multiplex PCR; TCRdb lists only in-frame clones, some missing. The table includes 22,000 or so clones, more than 80% detected once. The material sequenced was PBMCs. These receptors were taken from a man aged 60 to 69 with head and neck cancer.

The chain links TRBV5-1 to TRBJ2-3, with D possibly called TRBD1 or TRBD2 (6 bases each). V was cut by 0 bases and J by 4 bases, with 15 bases left in between. Per germline, CDR1 SGHRS and CDR2 YFSETQ. The length of the CDR3 is 16 residues. The CDR3 sequence is CASSLVRDGGSDTQYF. The CDR3 bases are TGCGCCAGCAGCTTGGTAAGGGACGGGGGCTCAGATACGCAGTATTTT.

V usage is TRBV18 and J usage is TRBJ2-7; tentatively, D is TRBD2 (6 bases). Trimming took 3 bases from V and 5 from J, leaving 11 bases between them. The CDR3 extends over 13 amino acids. Germline loops: CDR1 KGHSH, CDR2 LQKENI. The DNA for the CDR3 is TGTGCCAGCTCACCCCGGCGGGACGACGAGCAGTACTTC. Translated: CASSPRRDDEQYF.

This clone was seen more than once but under ten times. The rearrangement uses TRBV28 and TRBJ1-6; a weak D match, TRBD1 (5 bases). The germline CDR1 and CDR2 sequences are MDHEN and SYDVKM. The CDR3 contains 14 residues. Trimming shortened V by 10 bases and J by 8 bases, and 18 bases separated the two germline ends. In DNA form, the CDR3 reads TGTGCCACCCGAGGGGAAGACGGGCATTCACCCCTCCACTTT. The encoded protein is CATRGEDGHSPLHF. The full variable domain, its missing parts supplied by reference TRBV28 and TRBJ1-6, is DVKVTQSSRYLVKRTGEKVFLECVQDMDHENMFWYRQDPGLGLRLIYFSYDVKMKEKGDIPEGYSVSREKKERFSLILESASTNQTSMYLCATRGEDGHSPLHFGNGTRLTVT.

The rearrangement links TRBV11-2 to TRBJ2-1; 16 bases align to TRBD2. The CDR3 sequence is 18 residues long. The V segment lost 1 base and the J segment 4 bases; nucleotides outside the gene matches: 4. The germline V gene has CDR1 SGHAT and CDR2 FQNNGV. In DNA form, the CDR3 reads TGTGCCAGCAGCTTAGTTGGGACTAGCGGGAGGGTATACAATGAGCAGTTCTTC. This gives the protein CASSLVGTSGRVYNEQFF.

The gene calls are TRBV18 and TRBJ2-7; TRBD1 matches 7 bases. The CDR3 totals 18 residues. Germline CDR1 KGHSH, CDR2 LQKENI. V gave up 1 base and J gave up 2 bases; unmatched junction bases: 14. This CDR3 is CASSPRGPQGVGPYEQYV. The CDR3 coding sequence is TGTGCCAGCTCACCACGGGGTCCCCAGGGGGTAGGCCCCTACGAGCAGTACGTC.

This chain joins TRBV12-3 or TRBV12-4 and TRBJ2-1, with 8 bases aligning to TRBD2. This CDR3 spans 13 amino acids. With 6 bases clipped from V and 9 bases from J, the junction kept 7 bases outside the gene matches. The chain's CDR3 is CASRPAGEPEQFF. DNA for the CDR3: TGTGCCAGCAGACCAGCGGGAGAACCTGAGCAGTTCTTC.

This clone has a handful of counts. The chain combines TRBV30 with TRBJ2-5; 8 nucleotides line up with TRBD2. The ends lost 0 bases at V and 4 bases at J; junction bases unmatched: 4. The CDR3 is made up of 14 amino acids. Germline lookup yields CDR1 GTSNPN and CDR2 SVGIG (reference sequence). CDR3 residues: CAWSVGAGGETQYF. In DNA, the CDR3 is TGTGCCTGGAGTGTAGGCGCGGGAGGAGAGACCCAGTACTTC.

In its sample, this clone was seen once. J is TRBJ1-1 and V is TRBV18; 8 bases match TRBD1. CDR3 length: 15 residues. Germline lookup yields CDR1 KGHSH and CDR2 LQKENI. With 2 bases clipped from V and 8 bases from J, the junction kept 10 bases outside the gene matches. CDR3 region: CASSPRQDRDEEAFF. The CDR3 DNA reads as TGTGCCAGCTCACCAAGGCAGGACAGGGACGAAGAAGCTTTCTTT.

J is TRBJ2-7 and V is TRBV10-3; TRBD2 matches at 7 bases. The CDR3 has 14 amino acids. Germline values: CDR1 ENHRY, CDR2 SYGVKD. Trimming took 9 bases from V and 5 from J; bases not matched to a gene: 13. CDR3 bases: TGTGCCATAAAGACTAGCTTCTCCGAGGACGAGCAGTACTTC. Protein product: CAIKTSFSEDEQYF.

This chain links TRBV6-1 with TRBJ1-3, with D possibly being TRBD1 (5 bases). Deletions cut 3 bases from V and 0 bases from J, with 9 bases between. Germline V gives CDR1 MNHNS, CDR2 SASEGT. The CDR3 has 15 amino acids. Here the CDR3 reads CASSDQGFSGNTIYF. The CDR3 DNA reads TGTGCCAGCAGTGATCAGGGATTCTCTGGAAACACCATATATTTT.

The rearrangement uses TRBV7-8 and TRBJ2-5; perhaps TRBD2 as D (5 bases). This CDR3 is built from 14 residues. With 5 bases removed from V and 5 bases from J, the gap between germline ends came to 15 bases. The germline gives CDR1 SGHVS, CDR2 FQNEAQ. CDR3 bases: TGTGCCAGCAGCCTCGGAGGCGGGCAGGAGACCCAGTACTTC. This translates into CASSLGGGQETQYF. Drawing the rest from reference TRBV7-8 and TRBJ2-5, the complete variable domain is GAGVSQSPRYKVAKRGQDVALRCDPISGHVSLFWYQQALGQGPEFLTYFQNEAQLDKSGLPSDRFFAERPEGSVSTLKIQRTQQEDSAVYLCASSLGGGQETQYFGPGTRLLVL.

The chain recombines TRBV4-2 with TRBJ2-5; perhaps TRBD2 as D (6 bases). The V end was cut by 1 base, the J end by 9 bases, with 21 bases between. This CDR3 contains 16 residues. In germline, CDR1 is LGHNA, CDR2 YNFKEQ. CDR3 region: CASSQARDGGWKPQYF. The CDR3 DNA reads as TGTGCCAGCAGCCAAGCACGGGATGGGGGGTGGAAGCCCCAGTACTTC.

The V and J genes are TRBV9 and TRBJ2-2, with D perhaps matching TRBD1 (6 bases). CDR1 SGDLS and CDR2 YYNGEE come from the germline V gene. V lost 0 bases, J lost 6 bases, and 6 bases lay in between. This CDR3 has 13 amino acids. DNA for the CDR3: TGTGCCAGCAGCGTAGAGGGGGCCGGGGAGCTGTTTTTT. Its protein product is CASSVEGAGELFF.

The chain couples TRBV10-3 to TRBJ1-1; TRBD1 is a possible D gene (5 bases). CDR1 and CDR2 from the germline V gene are ENHRY and SYGVKD. The CDR3 has 13 amino acids. The V and J ends lost 5 bases and 4 bases respectively, with 11 bases between them. CDR3: CAISSGRGTEAFF. CDR3 bases: TGTGCCATCAGTTCAGGAAGGGGCACTGAAGCTTTCTTT.

The V gene is TRBV5-1, the J gene TRBJ1-2; TRBD1 matches at 7 bases. The germline CDR1 and CDR2 sequences are SGHRS and YFSETQ. The CDR3 is 15 amino acids. V was pared by 0 bases and J by 4 bases, with 6 bases of the junction left unmatched. The CDR3 DNA is TGCGCCAGCAGCTTGGCGGGGACAGCAGTCTATGGCTACACCTTC. Protein product: CASSLAGTAVYGYTF.

The rearrangement uses TRBV6-6 and TRBJ1-4; 10 nucleotides agree with TRBD1. CDR1 MNHNY and CDR2 SVGAGI come from the germline V gene (reference sequence). The CDR3 is 15 amino acids. The V gene end was trimmed by 3 bases and the J gene end by 7 bases; junction bases not matched to a gene: 5. The CDR3 spells CASSYSGQGFEKLFF. CDR3 DNA sequence: TGTGCCAGCAGTTATTCGGGACAGGGGTTTGAAAAACTGTTTTTT.

The V call is TRBV6-5, the J call TRBJ2-7, with 7 bases aligning to TRBD1. CDR1 MNHEY and CDR2 SVGAGI come from the germline V gene. The CDR3 is 14 amino acids. The V segment lost 7 bases and the J segment 0 bases; nucleotides outside the gene matches: 6. In DNA, the CDR3 is TGTGCCAGCAAGGACAGGCGTTACTCCTACGAGCAGTACGTC. This codes for CASKDRRYSYEQYV.

This clone was recorded a few times. The CDR3 sequence is CASSQVDWGNQPQHF. The CDR3 nucleotides are TGTGCCAGCAGCCAGGTAGATTGGGGCAATCAGCCCCAGCATTTT. The J gene is TRBJ1-5, the V gene TRBV7-8; D gene unclear. Germline assignment: CDR1 SGHVS and CDR2 FQNEAQ. CDR3 length equals 15 residues. V was trimmed by 5 bases and J by 2 bases, leaving 13 bases between them. Full variable domain (remainder filled in from reference TRBV7-8 and TRBJ1-5): GAGVSQSPRYKVAKRGQDVALRCDPISGHVSLFWYQQALGQGPEFLTYFQNEAQLDKSGLPSDRFFAERPEGSVSTLKIQRTQQEDSAVYLCASSQVDWGNQPQHFGDGTRLSIL.

V gene TRBV5-1 combines with J gene TRBJ2-1; D might be TRBD2 (6 bases). The germline gives CDR1 SGHRS, CDR2 YFSETQ. V was cut by 1 base and J by 3 bases, with 11 bases left in between. The CDR3 runs 15 residues. CDR3 DNA: TGCGCCAGCAGCTTGCAACTAGCCGACTACAATGAGCAGTTCTTC. Translating it yields CASSLQLADYNEQFF.

This clone appeared a single time. The chain has TRBV18 and TRBJ2-5, with a weak D call TRBD1 (5 bases). Trimming took off 3 bases at V and 4 bases at J, with 12 bases between the two ends. This CDR3 is 14 amino acids long. Germline V CDR1 and CDR2: KGHSH, LQKENI. DNA for the CDR3: TGTGCCAGCTCACCCCCATCCCAGGGAGAGACCCAGTACTTC. Protein: CASSPPSQGETQYF.

CDR3 in amino acids: CAISDREGQPQHF. DNA of the CDR3: TGTGCCATCAGTGATAGGGAAGGACAGCCCCAGCATTTT. The chain recombines TRBV10-3 with TRBJ1-5; D not resolved. The CDR3 totals 13 residues. CDR1 is ENHRY, CDR2 SYGVKD, per germline. The V end lost 3 bases, the J end lost 7 bases, and 10 bases lay between the germline ends.